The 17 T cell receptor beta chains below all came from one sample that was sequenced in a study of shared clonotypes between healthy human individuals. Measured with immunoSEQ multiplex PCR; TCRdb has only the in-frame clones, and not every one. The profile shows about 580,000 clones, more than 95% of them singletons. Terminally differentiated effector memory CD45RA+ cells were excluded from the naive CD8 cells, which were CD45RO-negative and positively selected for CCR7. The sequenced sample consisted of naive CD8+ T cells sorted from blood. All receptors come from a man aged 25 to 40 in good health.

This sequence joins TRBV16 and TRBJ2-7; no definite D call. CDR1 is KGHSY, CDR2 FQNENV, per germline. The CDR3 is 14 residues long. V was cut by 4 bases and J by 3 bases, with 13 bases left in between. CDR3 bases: TGTGCCAGCAGCCTGTCGGGCCCCCTCTACGAGCAGTACTTC. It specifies CASSLSGPLYEQYF.

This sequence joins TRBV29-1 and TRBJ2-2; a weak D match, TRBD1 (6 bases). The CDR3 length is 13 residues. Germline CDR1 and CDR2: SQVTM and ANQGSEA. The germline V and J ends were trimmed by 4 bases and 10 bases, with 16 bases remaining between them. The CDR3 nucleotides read TGCAGCGTTGGGGCAGGGGTAAGGTCGGAGCTGTTTTTT. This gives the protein CSVGAGVRSELFF.

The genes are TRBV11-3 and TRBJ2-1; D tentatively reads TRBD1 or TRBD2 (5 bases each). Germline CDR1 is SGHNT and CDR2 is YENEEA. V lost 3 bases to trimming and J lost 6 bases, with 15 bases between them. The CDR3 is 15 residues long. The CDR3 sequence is CASSFPGTPGNEQFF. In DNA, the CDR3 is TGTGCCAGCAGCTTCCCAGGGACCCCCGGCAATGAGCAGTTCTTC.

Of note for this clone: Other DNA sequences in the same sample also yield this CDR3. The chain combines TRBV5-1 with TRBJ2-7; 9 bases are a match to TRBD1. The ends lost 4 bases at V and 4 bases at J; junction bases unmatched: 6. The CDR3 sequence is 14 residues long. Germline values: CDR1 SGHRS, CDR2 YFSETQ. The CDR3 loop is CASSPGQGSYEQYF. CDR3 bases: TGCGCCAGCAGCCCTGGACAGGGGTCGTACGAGCAGTACTTC.

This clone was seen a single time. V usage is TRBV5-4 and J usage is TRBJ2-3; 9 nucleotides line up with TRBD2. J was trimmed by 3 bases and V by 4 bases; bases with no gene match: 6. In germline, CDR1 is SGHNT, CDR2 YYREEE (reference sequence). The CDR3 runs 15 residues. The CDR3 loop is CASSLAGGPTDTQYF. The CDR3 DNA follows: TGTGCCAGCAGCCTGGCGGGAGGGCCGACAGATACGCAGTATTTT.

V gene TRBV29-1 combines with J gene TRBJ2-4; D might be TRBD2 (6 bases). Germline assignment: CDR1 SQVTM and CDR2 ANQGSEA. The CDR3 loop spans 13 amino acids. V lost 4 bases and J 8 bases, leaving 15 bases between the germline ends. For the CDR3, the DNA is TGCAGCGTTGTTGGACTACTGGGCCACATTCAGTACTTC. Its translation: CSVVGLLGHIQYF. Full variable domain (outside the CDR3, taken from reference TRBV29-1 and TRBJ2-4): SAVISQKPSRDICQRGTSLTIQCQVDSQVTMMFWYRQQPGQSLTLIATANQGSEATYESGFVIDKFPISRPNLTFSTLTVSNMSPEDSSIYLCSVVGLLGHIQYFGAGTRLSVL.

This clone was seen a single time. CDR3 nucleotides: TGTGCCACCAGCAGAAGCCCGGGACTCCCTTCTTTCAATGAGCAGTTCTTC. It yields the protein CATSRSPGLPSFNEQFF. The V call is TRBV15, the J call TRBJ2-1; D might be TRBD2 (6 bases). Deletions cut 2 bases from V and 6 bases from J, with 20 bases between. Germline CDR1 LNHNV, CDR2 YYDKDF (reference sequence). CDR3 length equals 17 residues.

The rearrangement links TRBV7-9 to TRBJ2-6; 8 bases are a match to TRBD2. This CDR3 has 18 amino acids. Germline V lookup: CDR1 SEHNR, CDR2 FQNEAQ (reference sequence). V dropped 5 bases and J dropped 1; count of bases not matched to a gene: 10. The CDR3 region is CASSRSGADKSGANVLTF. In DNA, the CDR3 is TGTGCCAGCAGCCGTAGCGGGGCCGATAAGTCTGGGGCCAACGTCCTGACTTTC. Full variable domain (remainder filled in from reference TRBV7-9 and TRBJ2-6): DTGVSQNPRHKITKRGQNVTFRCDPISEHNRLYWYRQTLGQGPEFLTYFQNEAQLEKSRLLSDRFSAERPKGSFSTLEIQRTEQGDSAMYLCASSRSGADKSGANVLTFGAGSRLTVL.

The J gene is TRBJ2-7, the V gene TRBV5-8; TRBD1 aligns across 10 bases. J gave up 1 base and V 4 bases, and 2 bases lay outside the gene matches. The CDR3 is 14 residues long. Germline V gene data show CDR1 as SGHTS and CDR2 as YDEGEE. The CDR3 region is CASSRDRGSYEQYF. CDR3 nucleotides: TGTGCCAGCAGCCGGGACAGGGGATCCTACGAGCAGTACTTC.

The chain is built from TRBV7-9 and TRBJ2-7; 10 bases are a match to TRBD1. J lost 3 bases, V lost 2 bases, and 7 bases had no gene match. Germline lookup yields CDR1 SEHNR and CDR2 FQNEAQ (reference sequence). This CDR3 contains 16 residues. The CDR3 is CASSLQSTGGSYEQYF. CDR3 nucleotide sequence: TGTGCCAGCAGCTTACAATCGACAGGGGGCAGCTACGAGCAGTACTTC. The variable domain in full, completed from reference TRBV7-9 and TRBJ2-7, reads DTGVSQNPRHKITKRGQNVTFRCDPISEHNRLYWYRQTLGQGPEFLTYFQNEAQLEKSRLLSDRFSAERPKGSFSTLEIQRTEQGDSAMYLCASSLQSTGGSYEQYFGPGTRLTVT.

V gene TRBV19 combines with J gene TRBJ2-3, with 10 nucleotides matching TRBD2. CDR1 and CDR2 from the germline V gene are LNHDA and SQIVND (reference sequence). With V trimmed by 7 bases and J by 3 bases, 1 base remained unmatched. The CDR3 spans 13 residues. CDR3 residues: CASNSGRTDTQYF. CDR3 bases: TGTGCCAGTAATAGCGGGAGGACAGATACGCAGTATTTT.

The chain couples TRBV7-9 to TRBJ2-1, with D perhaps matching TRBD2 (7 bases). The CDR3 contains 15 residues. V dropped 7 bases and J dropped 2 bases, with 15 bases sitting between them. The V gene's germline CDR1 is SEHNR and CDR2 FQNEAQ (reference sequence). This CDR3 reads CASIKAGAPYNEQFF. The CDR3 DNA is TGTGCCAGCATCAAGGCGGGGGCCCCCTACAATGAGCAGTTCTTC.

In DNA, the CDR3 is TGCGCCAGCAGCTTTTACGGGACAGGGGGCTCAGAGACCCAGTACTTC. It is translated as CASSFYGTGGSETQYF. This sequence joins TRBV5-1 and TRBJ2-5; 12 nucleotides match TRBD1. The CDR3 covers 16 residues. CDR1 is SGHRS, CDR2 YFSETQ, per germline. V shed 2 bases, J shed 4 bases, and the junction held 6 bases outside the gene matches.

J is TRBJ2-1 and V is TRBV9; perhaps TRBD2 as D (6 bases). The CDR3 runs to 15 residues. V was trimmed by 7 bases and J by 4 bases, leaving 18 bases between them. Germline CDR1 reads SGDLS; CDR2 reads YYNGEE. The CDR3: CASGEVGGSYNEQFF. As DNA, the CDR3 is TGTGCCAGCGGGGAGGTCGGAGGATCTTACAATGAGCAGTTCTTC.

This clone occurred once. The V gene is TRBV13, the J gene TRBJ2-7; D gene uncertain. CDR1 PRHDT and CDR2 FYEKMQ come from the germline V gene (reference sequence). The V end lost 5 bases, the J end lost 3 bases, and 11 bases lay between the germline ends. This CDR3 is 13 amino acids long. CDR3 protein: CASSPGPNYEQYF. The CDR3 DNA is TGTGCCAGCAGCCCTGGACCCAACTACGAGCAGTACTTC.

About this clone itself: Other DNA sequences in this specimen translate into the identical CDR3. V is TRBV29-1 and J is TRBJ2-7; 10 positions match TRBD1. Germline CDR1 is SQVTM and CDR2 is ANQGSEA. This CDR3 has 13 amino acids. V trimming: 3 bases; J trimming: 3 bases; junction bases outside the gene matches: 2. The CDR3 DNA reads TGCAGCGTTGAGGGGACAGGGGACTACGAGCAGTACTTC. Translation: CSVEGTGDYEQYF.

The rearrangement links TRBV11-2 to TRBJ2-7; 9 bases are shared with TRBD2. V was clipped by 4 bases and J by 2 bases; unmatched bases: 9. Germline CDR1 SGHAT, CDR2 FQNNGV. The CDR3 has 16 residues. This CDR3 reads CASSSRFSSGTYEQYF. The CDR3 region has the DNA TGTGCCAGCAGCTCGCGATTTTCTAGCGGGACCTACGAGCAGTACTTC.